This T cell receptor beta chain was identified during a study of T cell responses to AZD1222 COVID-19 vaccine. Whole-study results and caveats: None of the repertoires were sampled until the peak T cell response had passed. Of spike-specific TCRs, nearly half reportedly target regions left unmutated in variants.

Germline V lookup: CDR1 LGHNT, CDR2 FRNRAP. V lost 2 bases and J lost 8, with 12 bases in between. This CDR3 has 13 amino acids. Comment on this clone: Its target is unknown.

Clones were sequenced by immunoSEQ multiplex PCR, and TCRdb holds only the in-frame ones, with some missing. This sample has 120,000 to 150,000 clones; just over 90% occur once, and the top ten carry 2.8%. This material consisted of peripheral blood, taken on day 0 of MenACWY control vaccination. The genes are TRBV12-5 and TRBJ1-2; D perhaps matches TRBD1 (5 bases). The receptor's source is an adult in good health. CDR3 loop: CASGLTARGGYTF. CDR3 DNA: TGTGCTAGTGGTTTGACCGCCCGGGGGGGCTACACCTTC.